This T cell receptor (beta chain) stems from a study of shared clonotypes between healthy human individuals. As for the study in general: Serving as donors were two women and a few men, whose ages spanned 18 to 49.

Extraction of genomic DNA in unsorted samples used approximately 84 million PBMCs. Unsorted PBMCs provided DNA that was sequenced on ten immunoSEQ deep assay plates. Source study methods: From ImmunoSEQ came sequences covering only the junction and carrying no quality scores, so filtering differed. Generated by immunoSEQ multiplex PCR, the TCRdb table keeps only in-frame clones and is missing some. Clonal size and the V and J genes are those of that table, whereas D and trimming came from the DNA. The sample holds some 500,000 clones; approximately 80% are singletons and the top ten take about 12%. CDR1 is SGHTA and CDR2 is FQGNSA in the germline V gene. This CDR3 is built from 15 residues. Trimming shortened V by 5 bases and J by 0 bases, and 14 bases separated the two germline ends.

V gene TRBV7-2 combines with J gene TRBJ2-7; D is perhaps TRBD2 (5 bases). This receptor was obtained from a woman aged 40 to 50 in good health. Some clones in this sample may be carry-over from other donors' samples. The specimen was PBMCs. CDR3 coding DNA: TGTGCCAGCAGCAGGGAAAGCGGCTACTCCTACGAGCAGTACTTC. Translation: CASSRESGYSYEQYF.